This TCR beta chain stems from a study of blood T cell repertoires in COVID-19. On the study more broadly: T cells, B-cell-depleted T cells, or PBMCs provided the cDNA or gDNA that served as material.

Germline-derived CDR1 and CDR2 are SEHNR and FQNEAQ (reference sequence). V lost 1 base, J lost 3 bases, and 2 bases stayed unmatched. CDR3 length equals 14 residues. Some clones are missing from TCRdb's copy, which holds only in-frame ones; the method was immunoSEQ multiplex PCR. The table lists 300,000 to 350,000 clones, 87% of them singletons. Sequenced: peripheral blood. This TCR was recovered from a man aged 18 to 30 with active or convalescent COVID-19. The chain has TRBV7-9 and TRBJ2-7, with 8 bases fitting TRBD2. CDR3 DNA: TGTGCCAGCAGCTTAGGGACTAGCTACTACGAGCAGTACTTC. Residues: CASSLGTSYYEQYF.